Listed below are T cell receptor beta chains from one sample, sequenced in a study of shared clonotypes between healthy human individuals. Repertoires were generated with immunoSEQ multiplex PCR, while TCRdb's copy carries only in-frame clones and drops some. Of about 480,000 clones listed, around 74% were seen once; the top ten hold about an eighth. Sequenced material: PBMCs. The receptors stem from a woman in her thirties or forties in good health. Some clones in this sample may be carry-over from other donors' samples. Both conserved end residues are part of each CDR3. The order of the fields is clone size, D gene, J gene, V gene, CDR3 DNA, CDR3 protein. The D gene is left open where the match is weak. The size of a clone is reported for some rows only, either as once, few or many, or as a class for expanded clones.

abundance: .; d_gene: .; j_gene: TRBJ2-2; v_gene: TRBV6-6; CDR3nt: TGTGCCAGCAGTTCCCTTAGGGCCGGGGAGCTGTTTTTT; CDR3aa: CASSSLRAGELFF
abundance: .; d_gene: .; j_gene: TRBJ1-2; v_gene: TRBV30; CDR3nt: TGTGCCTGGAGTGTGGATAGGGACTATGGCTACACCTTC; CDR3aa: CAWSVDRDYGYTF
abundance: .; d_gene: .; j_gene: TRBJ2-7; v_gene: TRBV6-5; CDR3nt: TGTGCCAGCAGTTACTCGATTTCGGCAGGGGTCTACGAGCAGTACTTC; CDR3aa: CASSYSISAGVYEQYF
abundance: .; d_gene: .; j_gene: TRBJ2-7; v_gene: TRBV28; CDR3nt: TGTGCCAGCAGTTTATTGGGGTGGCGACCGACAACCTACGAGCAGTACTTC; CDR3aa: CASSLLGWRPTTYEQYF
abundance: .; d_gene: .; j_gene: TRBJ2-1; v_gene: TRBV7-3; CDR3nt: TGTGCCAGCAGCTTGGGCCCTAGTAGCAATGAGCAGTTCTTC; CDR3aa: CASSLGPSSNEQFF
abundance: .; d_gene: TRBD2; j_gene: TRBJ2-5; v_gene: TRBV29-1; CDR3nt: TGCAGCGTTGGAGTAGCGGGAGATGGAGAGACCCAGTACTTC; CDR3aa: CSVGVAGDGETQYF
abundance: .; d_gene: TRBD2; j_gene: TRBJ2-7; v_gene: TRBV10-1; CDR3nt: TGCGCCAGCAGTGAGAGCGGGAGGGCCCTGCAGTACTTC; CDR3aa: CASSESGRALQYF
abundance: .; d_gene: TRBD1; j_gene: TRBJ2-1; v_gene: TRBV11-3; CDR3nt: TGTGCCAGCAGCTTAGGAGGGACAGTCTCCTACAATGAGCAGTTCTTC; CDR3aa: CASSLGGTVSYNEQFF
abundance: .; d_gene: TRBD1; j_gene: TRBJ2-7; v_gene: TRBV9; CDR3nt: TGTGCCAGCAGCGTAGGCCCCCGACAGGGGGACGAGCAGTACTTC; CDR3aa: CASSVGPRQGDEQYF
abundance: once; d_gene: TRBD1; j_gene: TRBJ1-1; v_gene: TRBV9; CDR3nt: TGTGCCAGCAGCGGCGACAGGGGAGCTGAAGCTTTCTTT; CDR3aa: CASSGDRGAEAFF
abundance: .; d_gene: .; j_gene: TRBJ2-6; v_gene: TRBV7-9; CDR3nt: TGTGCCAGCAGCACATTTAGGACGGGCACCTCTGGGGCCAACGTCCTGACTTTC; CDR3aa: CASSTFRTGTSGANVLTF
abundance: .; d_gene: TRBD1; j_gene: TRBJ1-1; v_gene: TRBV5-1; CDR3nt: TGCGCCAGCAGAGGACAGGGGAACACTGAAGCTTTCTTT; CDR3aa: CASRGQGNTEAFF
abundance: many; d_gene: TRBD1; j_gene: TRBJ2-3; v_gene: TRBV6-1; CDR3nt: TGTGCCAGCAGCACAGGGGGCCGCACAGATACGCAGTATTTT; CDR3aa: CASSTGGRTDTQYF
abundance: once; d_gene: .; j_gene: TRBJ2-4; v_gene: TRBV27; CDR3nt: TGTGCCAGCGGCTATGGGAGGTTGGGCATTCAGTACTTC; CDR3aa: CASGYGRLGIQYF
abundance: few; d_gene: .; j_gene: TRBJ2-7; v_gene: TRBV6-5; CDR3nt: TGTGCCAGCAGCGGGGCCTGGGGCCACGAGCAGTACTTC; CDR3aa: CASSGAWGHEQYF
abundance: .; d_gene: .; j_gene: TRBJ2-7; v_gene: TRBV18; CDR3nt: TGTGCCAGCTCACCAGGCAGCTCCTACGAGCAGTACTTC; CDR3aa: CASSPGSSYEQYF
abundance: once; d_gene: .; j_gene: TRBJ1-1; v_gene: TRBV14; CDR3nt: TGTGCCAGCAGCCAGGGGCTGGACACTGAAGCTTTCTTT; CDR3aa: CASSQGLDTEAFF
abundance: .; d_gene: TRBD2; j_gene: TRBJ2-7; v_gene: TRBV5-1; CDR3nt: TGCGCCAGCAGCTGGGGGGGACTAGCTGCCTACGAGCAGTACTTC; CDR3aa: CASSWGGLAAYEQYF
abundance: .; d_gene: TRBD2; j_gene: TRBJ2-1; v_gene: TRBV6-1; CDR3nt: TGTGCCAGCGAGAAGAGACTAGCGGGAAGGAATGAGCAGTTCTTC; CDR3aa: CASEKRLAGRNEQFF
abundance: .; d_gene: .; j_gene: TRBJ2-2; v_gene: TRBV7-2; CDR3nt: TGTGCCAGCAGCTTAGCTAGCGGAGTCGGGGAGCTGTTTTTT; CDR3aa: CASSLASGVGELFF
abundance: .; d_gene: TRBD2; j_gene: TRBJ2-1; v_gene: TRBV9; CDR3nt: TGTGCCAGCAGCGTATCTGCGGGAGGTTACAATGAGCAGTTCTTC; CDR3aa: CASSVSAGGYNEQFF
abundance: .; d_gene: .; j_gene: TRBJ2-7; v_gene: TRBV7-2; CDR3nt: TGTGCCAGCAGCGCCGACAGGTACTCCTACGAGCAGTACTTC; CDR3aa: CASSADRYSYEQYF
abundance: .; d_gene: TRBD1; j_gene: TRBJ2-3; v_gene: TRBV7-3; CDR3nt: TGTGCCAGCAGCTTAATGACAGGGTCAGATACGCAGTATTTT; CDR3aa: CASSLMTGSDTQYF
abundance: .; d_gene: .; j_gene: TRBJ1-6; v_gene: TRBV30; CDR3nt: TGTGCCTGGATGGGCATACGAAGCTCCTATAATTCACCCCTCCACTTT; CDR3aa: CAWMGIRSSYNSPLHF
abundance: .; d_gene: TRBD2; j_gene: TRBJ2-7; v_gene: TRBV5-5; CDR3nt: TGTGCCAGCAGCCTAGCGGGAGCAGACATCTACGAGCAGTACTTC; CDR3aa: CASSLAGADIYEQYF
abundance: .; d_gene: TRBD2; j_gene: TRBJ2-5; v_gene: TRBV19; CDR3nt: TGTGCCAGTAGTAAAACTAGCGGGATGAAAGGAGAGACCCAGTACTTC; CDR3aa: CASSKTSGMKGETQYF
abundance: .; d_gene: TRBD2; j_gene: TRBJ2-5; v_gene: TRBV19; CDR3nt: TGTGCCAGTAGTTCCGGACTAGCGGGCATGGGCCAGTACTTC; CDR3aa: CASSSGLAGMGQYF
abundance: .; d_gene: .; j_gene: TRBJ2-6; v_gene: TRBV7-9; CDR3nt: TGTGCCACCAGCCCTGGGGCCAACGTCCTGACTTTC; CDR3aa: CATSPGANVLTF
abundance: .; d_gene: .; j_gene: TRBJ2-7; v_gene: TRBV6-9; CDR3nt: TGTGCTATAGATCGGGGCTACTGGGAGCAGTACTTC; CDR3aa: CAIDRGYWEQYF
abundance: many; d_gene: .; j_gene: TRBJ1-3; v_gene: TRBV2; CDR3nt: TGTGCCAGCAGTCGCGGGTACTCTGGAAACACCATATATTTT; CDR3aa: CASSRGYSGNTIYF
abundance: .; d_gene: TRBD2; j_gene: TRBJ2-1; v_gene: TRBV5-1; CDR3nt: TGCGCCAGCAGCGAGCAGCTTAGCGGGAGTTACAATGAGCAGTTCTTC; CDR3aa: CASSEQLSGSYNEQFF
abundance: few; d_gene: TRBD2; j_gene: TRBJ2-1; v_gene: TRBV5-1; CDR3nt: TGCGCCAGCAGCTCCACACCTACTAGCGGGAGTTACAATGAGCAGTTCTTC; CDR3aa: CASSSTPTSGSYNEQFF
abundance: .; d_gene: TRBD1; j_gene: TRBJ1-1; v_gene: TRBV5-1; CDR3nt: TGCGCCAGCAGCTACCACAGGGGCACTGAAGCTTTCTTT; CDR3aa: CASSYHRGTEAFF
abundance: .; d_gene: .; j_gene: TRBJ2-2; v_gene: TRBV12-5; CDR3nt: TGTGCTAGTGGTTTGGACCGGGTAAACACCGGGGAGCTGTTTTTT; CDR3aa: CASGLDRVNTGELFF
abundance: .; d_gene: .; j_gene: TRBJ1-4; v_gene: TRBV27; CDR3nt: TGTGCCACCAAACTCAGGCCCGGGGAAAAACTGTTTTTT; CDR3aa: CATKLRPGEKLFF
abundance: once; d_gene: TRBD2; j_gene: TRBJ2-7; v_gene: TRBV18; CDR3nt: TGTGCCAGCTCACCGCCTAGCGGGATCTCCTACGAGCAGTACTTC; CDR3aa: CASSPPSGISYEQYF
abundance: .; d_gene: TRBD2; j_gene: TRBJ2-7; v_gene: TRBV27; CDR3nt: TGTGCCAGCAGTTTCCTAGCGGGAGACGAGCAGTACTTC; CDR3aa: CASSFLAGDEQYF
abundance: .; d_gene: .; j_gene: TRBJ2-4; v_gene: TRBV27; CDR3nt: TGTGCCAGCAGTCCTATACCCAGGGCAGAAGCCAAAAACATTCAGTACTTC; CDR3aa: CASSPIPRAEAKNIQYF
abundance: .; d_gene: TRBD1; j_gene: TRBJ2-7; v_gene: TRBV19; CDR3nt: TGTGCCAGTAGTATAGTTACAGGGGCCTACGAGCAGTACTTC; CDR3aa: CASSIVTGAYEQYF
abundance: .; d_gene: TRBD2; j_gene: TRBJ2-1; v_gene: TRBV19; CDR3nt: TGTGCCAGTAGTACAGGAGCGGGAATGCAGTTCTTC; CDR3aa: CASSTGAGMQFF
abundance: .; d_gene: TRBD1; j_gene: TRBJ2-3; v_gene: TRBV4-1; CDR3nt: TGCGCCAGCAGCCATGCTCAGGGGGCAGATACGCAGTATTTT; CDR3aa: CASSHAQGADTQYF
abundance: .; d_gene: .; j_gene: TRBJ2-5; v_gene: TRBV12-5; CDR3nt: TGTGCTAGTCGGGGCGGAGAAGAGACCCAGTACTTC; CDR3aa: CASRGGEETQYF
abundance: few; d_gene: .; j_gene: TRBJ2-7; v_gene: TRBV5-6; CDR3nt: TGTGCCAGCAGCTGGAGTGACAGGCGCCTCGGGGAGCAGTACTTC; CDR3aa: CASSWSDRRLGEQYF
abundance: .; d_gene: .; j_gene: TRBJ1-4; v_gene: TRBV6-1; CDR3nt: TGTGCCAGCAGCGCAGGGAAAGCTAATGAAAAACTGTTTTTT; CDR3aa: CASSAGKANEKLFF
abundance: .; d_gene: .; j_gene: TRBJ1-2; v_gene: TRBV7-3; CDR3nt: TGTGCCAGCAGCCCGGACAGCTCTAACTATGGCTACACCTTC; CDR3aa: CASSPDSSNYGYTF
abundance: .; d_gene: TRBD2; j_gene: TRBJ2-2; v_gene: TRBV4-2; CDR3nt: TGTGCCAGCAGCCAAGACCCGGGGGGGGTAACCGGGGAGCTGTTTTTT; CDR3aa: CASSQDPGGVTGELFF
abundance: once; d_gene: .; j_gene: TRBJ1-4; v_gene: TRBV4-1; CDR3nt: TGCGCCAGCAGCCAAGCCAGGGTAGGCTCTAATGAAAAACTGTTTTTT; CDR3aa: CASSQARVGSNEKLFF
abundance: .; d_gene: .; j_gene: TRBJ2-1; v_gene: TRBV11-2; CDR3nt: TGTGCCAGCAGCTTAGTGGGAGGTGAGCAGTTCTTC; CDR3aa: CASSLVGGEQFF
abundance: .; d_gene: .; j_gene: TRBJ1-1; v_gene: TRBV15; CDR3nt: TGTGCCACCAGCAGAGATAGGGGCTCCGAAGCTTTCTTT; CDR3aa: CATSRDRGSEAFF
abundance: .; d_gene: .; j_gene: TRBJ2-5; v_gene: TRBV28; CDR3nt: TGTGCCAGCAGAAAAACAGGGGGAGGGCAAGAGACCCAGTACTTC; CDR3aa: CASRKTGGGQETQYF
abundance: .; d_gene: TRBD1; j_gene: TRBJ2-7; v_gene: TRBV6-5; CDR3nt: TGTGCCAGCAGATCCACAGGGGGCGAAAGACACGAGCAGTACTTC; CDR3aa: CASRSTGGERHEQYF
abundance: .; d_gene: .; j_gene: TRBJ1-5; v_gene: TRBV9; CDR3nt: TGTGCCAGCAGCTCCGGCGGAGGGGGCAATCAGCCCCAGCATTTT; CDR3aa: CASSSGGGGNQPQHF
abundance: .; d_gene: .; j_gene: TRBJ1-4; v_gene: TRBV5-1; CDR3nt: TGCGCCAGCAGCTTGTCGTTAGGGGATAATGAAAAACTGTTTTTT; CDR3aa: CASSLSLGDNEKLFF